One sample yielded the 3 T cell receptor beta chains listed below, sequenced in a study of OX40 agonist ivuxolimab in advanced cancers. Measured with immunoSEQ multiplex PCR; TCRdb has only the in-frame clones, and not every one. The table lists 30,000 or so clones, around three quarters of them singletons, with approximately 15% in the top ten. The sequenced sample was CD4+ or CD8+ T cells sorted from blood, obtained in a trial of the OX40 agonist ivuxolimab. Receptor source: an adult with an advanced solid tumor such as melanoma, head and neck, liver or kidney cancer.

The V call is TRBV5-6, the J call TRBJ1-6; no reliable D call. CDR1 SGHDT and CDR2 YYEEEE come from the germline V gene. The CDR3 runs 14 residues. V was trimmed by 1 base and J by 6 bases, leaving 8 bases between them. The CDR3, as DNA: TGTGCCAGCAGCTTGTTCAAGGGTAATTCACCCCTCCACTTT. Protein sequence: CASSLFKGNSPLHF. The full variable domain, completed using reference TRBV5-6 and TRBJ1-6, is DAGVTQSPTHLIKTRGQQVTLRCSPKSGHDTVSWYQQALGQGPQFIFQYYEEEERQRGNFPDRFSGHQFPNYSSELNVNALLLGDSALYLCASSLFKGNSPLHFGNGTRLTVT.

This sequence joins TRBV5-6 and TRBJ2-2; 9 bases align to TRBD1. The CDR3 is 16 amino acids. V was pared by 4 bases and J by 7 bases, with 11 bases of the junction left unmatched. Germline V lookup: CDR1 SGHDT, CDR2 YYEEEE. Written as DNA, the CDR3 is TGTGCCAGCAGCACTTTCGGACAGGGGAAAATCGGGGAGCTGTTTTTT. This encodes CASSTFGQGKIGELFF.

CDR3 region: CASSRGDPYGYTF. Written as DNA, the CDR3 is TGTGCCAGCAGTCGGGGCGATCCCTATGGCTACACCTTC. J is TRBJ1-2 and V is TRBV6-1; perhaps TRBD1 as D (5 bases). The CDR3 is 13 amino acids. Trimming pared 5 bases from V and 4 bases from J, leaving 11 bases between. The germline V gene encodes CDR1 MNHNS and CDR2 SASEGT.